The TCR beta chain described here comes from a study of cytomegalovirus exposure and HLA in healthy donors. For this clone: Its matching antigen is unknown.

Regarding the study as a whole: TCR beta chains numbering some 160 were designated cytomegalovirus-associated.

From germline, CDR1 is SGHRS and CDR2 YFSETQ. The ends were cut back, 3 bases at V and 5 bases at J, with 12 bases in the middle. The CDR3 consists of 14 residues. Use of 60 Vbeta and 13 Jbeta primers characterized the PCR. Profiled with immunoSEQ multiplex PCR; TCRdb holds only in-frame clones, not every one. The sample lists roughly 120,000 clones, 65% to 85% occurring once. J is TRBJ1-5 and V is TRBV5-1, with D perhaps matching TRBD1 (5 bases). The sample was PBMCs. The source of this sequence is a man aged 45 to 65 in good health and CMV-seronegative. The CDR3 sequence: CASSSGQVDQPQHF. DNA for the CDR3: TGCGCCAGCAGCTCCGGACAAGTCGATCAGCCCCAGCATTTT.